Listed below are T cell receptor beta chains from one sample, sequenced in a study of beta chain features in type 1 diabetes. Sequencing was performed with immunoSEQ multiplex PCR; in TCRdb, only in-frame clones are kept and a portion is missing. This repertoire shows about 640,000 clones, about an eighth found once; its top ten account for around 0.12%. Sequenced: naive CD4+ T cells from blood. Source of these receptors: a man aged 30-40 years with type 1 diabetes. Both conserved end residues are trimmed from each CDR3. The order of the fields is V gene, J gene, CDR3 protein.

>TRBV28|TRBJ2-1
ASSTGTGDNEQF
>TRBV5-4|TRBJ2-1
ASSSPMTGKGNEQF
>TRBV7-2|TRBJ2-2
ASSFTTGELF
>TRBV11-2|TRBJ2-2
ASSLVLADTGELF
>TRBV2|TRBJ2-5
ASSPQGGAGETQY
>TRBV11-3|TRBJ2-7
ASSNDRGAYEQY
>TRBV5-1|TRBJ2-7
ASSRGQGARYTYEQY
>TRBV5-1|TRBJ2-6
ASSSTGVHSSGANVLT
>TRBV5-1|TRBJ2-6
ASSLAPAGSSGANVLT
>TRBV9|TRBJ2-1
ASTREVSGGYNEQF
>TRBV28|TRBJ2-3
ASSLYTDTQY
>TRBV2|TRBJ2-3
ASSRATGTDTQY
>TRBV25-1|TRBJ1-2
ASSVTENYGYT
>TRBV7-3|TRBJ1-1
ASSHDAAAHWGTEAF
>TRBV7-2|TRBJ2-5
ASSLARLAGETQY
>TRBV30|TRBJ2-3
AWSVGTSAGDTQY
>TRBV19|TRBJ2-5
ASSSDTTQETQY
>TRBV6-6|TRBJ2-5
ASSYTRQGAKETQY
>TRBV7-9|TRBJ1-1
ASRPPWGALNTEAF
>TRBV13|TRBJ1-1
ASSFRRDETEAF
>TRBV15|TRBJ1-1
ATSRGGRGQNTEAF
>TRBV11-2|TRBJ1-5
ASSLGSGGGQPQH
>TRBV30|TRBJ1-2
AWSVSGYGYT
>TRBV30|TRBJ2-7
AWSVQFGGYEQY
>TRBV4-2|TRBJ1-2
ASSRGQGDGYT
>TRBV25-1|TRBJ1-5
ASSAGYQPQH
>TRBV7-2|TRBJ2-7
ASSRDSTHSYEQY
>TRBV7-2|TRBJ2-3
ASGPSHPRGDTQY
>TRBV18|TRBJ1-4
ASSLNFSAAKLF
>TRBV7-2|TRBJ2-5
ASILGAEQETQY
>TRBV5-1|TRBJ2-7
ASSLVGGTGDSYEQY
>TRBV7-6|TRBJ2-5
ASSFVSGGNQETQY
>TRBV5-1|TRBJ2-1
ASSLVTGYNEQF
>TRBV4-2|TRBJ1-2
ASSQETEDGYT
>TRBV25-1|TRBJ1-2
ASKTTGTDYGYT
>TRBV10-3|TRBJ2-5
AISEYAYQETQY
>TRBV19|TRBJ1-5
ASSLGPPRDQPQH